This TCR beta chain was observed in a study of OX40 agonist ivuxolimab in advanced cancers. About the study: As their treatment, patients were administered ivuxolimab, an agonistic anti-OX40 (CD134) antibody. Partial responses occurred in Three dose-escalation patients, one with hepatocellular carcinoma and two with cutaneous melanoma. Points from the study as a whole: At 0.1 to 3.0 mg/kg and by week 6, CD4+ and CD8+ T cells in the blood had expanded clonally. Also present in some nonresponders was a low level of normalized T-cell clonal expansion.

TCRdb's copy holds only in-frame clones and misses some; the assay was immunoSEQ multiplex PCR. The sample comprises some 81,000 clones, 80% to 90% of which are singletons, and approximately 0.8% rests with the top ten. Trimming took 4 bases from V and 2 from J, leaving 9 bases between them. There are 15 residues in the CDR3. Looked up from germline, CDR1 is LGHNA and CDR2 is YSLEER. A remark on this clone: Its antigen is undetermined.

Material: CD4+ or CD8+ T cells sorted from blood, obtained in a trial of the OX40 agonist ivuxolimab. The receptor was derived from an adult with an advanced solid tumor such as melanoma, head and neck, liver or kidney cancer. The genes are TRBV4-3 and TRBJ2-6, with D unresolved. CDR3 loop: CASSPRRPGANVLTF. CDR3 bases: TGCGCCAGCAGCCCTCGAAGGCCTGGGGCCAACGTCCTGACTTTC.